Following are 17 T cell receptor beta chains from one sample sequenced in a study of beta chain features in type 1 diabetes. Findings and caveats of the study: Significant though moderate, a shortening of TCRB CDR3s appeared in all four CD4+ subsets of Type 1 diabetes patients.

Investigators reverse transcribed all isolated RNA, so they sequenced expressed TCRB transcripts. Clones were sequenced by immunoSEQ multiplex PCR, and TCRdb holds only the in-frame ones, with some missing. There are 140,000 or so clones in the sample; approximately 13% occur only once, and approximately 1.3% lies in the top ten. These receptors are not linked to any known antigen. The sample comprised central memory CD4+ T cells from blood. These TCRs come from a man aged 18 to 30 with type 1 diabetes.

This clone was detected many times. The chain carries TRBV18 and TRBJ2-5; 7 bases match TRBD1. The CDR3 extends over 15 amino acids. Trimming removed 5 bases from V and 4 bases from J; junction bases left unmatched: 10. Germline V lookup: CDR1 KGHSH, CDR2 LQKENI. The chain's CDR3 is CASSFRTGEPETQYF. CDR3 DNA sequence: TGTGCCAGCTCATTTAGGACAGGAGAACCAGAGACCCAGTACTTC.

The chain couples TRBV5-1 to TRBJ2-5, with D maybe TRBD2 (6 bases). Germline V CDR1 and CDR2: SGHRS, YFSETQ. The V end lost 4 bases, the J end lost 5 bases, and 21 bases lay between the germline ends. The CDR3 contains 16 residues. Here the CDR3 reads CASSPQGGQAWETQYF. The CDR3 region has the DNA TGCGCCAGCAGCCCCCAGGGAGGCCAAGCTTGGGAGACCCAGTACTTC.

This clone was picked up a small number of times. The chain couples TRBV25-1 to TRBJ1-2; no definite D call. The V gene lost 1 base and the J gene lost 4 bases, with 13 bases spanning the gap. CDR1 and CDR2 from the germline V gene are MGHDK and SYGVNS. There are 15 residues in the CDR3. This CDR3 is CASSEFGPEGYGYTF. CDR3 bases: TGTGCCAGCAGTGAATTTGGCCCGGAGGGCTATGGCTACACCTTC.

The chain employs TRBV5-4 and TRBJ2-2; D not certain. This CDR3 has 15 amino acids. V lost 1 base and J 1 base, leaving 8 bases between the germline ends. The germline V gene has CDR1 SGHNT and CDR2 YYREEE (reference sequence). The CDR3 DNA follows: TGTGCCAGCAGCTTGAGGACGGGGAACACCGGGGAGCTGTTTTTT. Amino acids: CASSLRTGNTGELFF.

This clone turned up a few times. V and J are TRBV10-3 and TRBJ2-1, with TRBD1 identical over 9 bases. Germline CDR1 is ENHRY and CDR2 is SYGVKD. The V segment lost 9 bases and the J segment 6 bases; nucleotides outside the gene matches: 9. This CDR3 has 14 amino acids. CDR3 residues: CAIGGTGSRNEQFF. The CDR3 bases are TGTGCCATTGGGGGGACAGGGTCTCGCAATGAGCAGTTCTTC.

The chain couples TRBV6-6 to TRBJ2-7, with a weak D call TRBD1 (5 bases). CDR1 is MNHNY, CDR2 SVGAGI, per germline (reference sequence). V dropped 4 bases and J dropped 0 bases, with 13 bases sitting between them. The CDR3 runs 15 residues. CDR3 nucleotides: TGTGCCAGCAGTTCTAGACAGAGATCCTCCTACGAGCAGTACTTC. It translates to CASSSRQRSSYEQYF.

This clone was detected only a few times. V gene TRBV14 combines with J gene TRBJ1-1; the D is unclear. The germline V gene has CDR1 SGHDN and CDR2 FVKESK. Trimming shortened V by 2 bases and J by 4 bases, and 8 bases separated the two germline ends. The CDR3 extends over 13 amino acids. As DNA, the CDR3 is TGTGCCAGCAGCCAACAGTCAGGCACTGAAGCTTTCTTT. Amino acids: CASSQQSGTEAFF.

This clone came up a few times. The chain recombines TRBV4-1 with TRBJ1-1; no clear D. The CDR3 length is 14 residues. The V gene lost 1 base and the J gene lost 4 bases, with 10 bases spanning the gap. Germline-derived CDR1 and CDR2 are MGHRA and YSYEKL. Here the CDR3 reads CASSQAVIGTEAFF. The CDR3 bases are TGCGCCAGCAGCCAAGCAGTAATCGGCACTGAAGCTTTCTTT.

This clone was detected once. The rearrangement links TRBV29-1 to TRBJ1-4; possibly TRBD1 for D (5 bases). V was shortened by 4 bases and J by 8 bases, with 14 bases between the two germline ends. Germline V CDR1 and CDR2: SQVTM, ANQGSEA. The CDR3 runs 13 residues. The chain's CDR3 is CSVVDSHGEKLFF. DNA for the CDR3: TGCAGCGTTGTAGACAGCCACGGAGAAAAACTGTTTTTT.

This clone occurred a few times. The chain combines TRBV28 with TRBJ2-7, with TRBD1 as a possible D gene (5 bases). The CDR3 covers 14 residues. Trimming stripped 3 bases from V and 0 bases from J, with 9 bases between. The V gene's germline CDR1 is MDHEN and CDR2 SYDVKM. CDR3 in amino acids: CASSLGQASYEQYF. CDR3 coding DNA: TGTGCCAGCAGTTTGGGGCAGGCCTCCTACGAGCAGTACTTC.

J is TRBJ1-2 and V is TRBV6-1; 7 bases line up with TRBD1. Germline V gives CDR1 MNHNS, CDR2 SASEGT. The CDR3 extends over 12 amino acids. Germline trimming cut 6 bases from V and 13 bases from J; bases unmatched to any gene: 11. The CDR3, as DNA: TGTGCCAGCAGCCCCGGACAGGATGTATCCACCTTC. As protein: CASSPGQDVSTF.

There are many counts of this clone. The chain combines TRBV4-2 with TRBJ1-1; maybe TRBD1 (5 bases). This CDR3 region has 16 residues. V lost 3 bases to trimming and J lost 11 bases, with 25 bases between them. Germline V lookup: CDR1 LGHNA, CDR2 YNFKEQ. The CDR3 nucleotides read TGTGCCAGCAGCCAGGGGGTGGGACGAGAGGGCGCAGAGGCTTTCTTT. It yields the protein CASSQGVGREGAEAFF.

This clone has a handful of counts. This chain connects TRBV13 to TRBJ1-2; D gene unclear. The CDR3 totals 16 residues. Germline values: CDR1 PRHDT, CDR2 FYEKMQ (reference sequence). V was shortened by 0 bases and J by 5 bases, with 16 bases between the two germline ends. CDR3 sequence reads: CASSLGRSTGGYGYTF. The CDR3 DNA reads TGTGCCAGCAGCTTAGGGAGGTCCACCGGTGGGTATGGCTACACCTTC.

DNA for the CDR3: TGCAGCGTTGAGGAGGGACACGGAAACTATGGCTACACCTTC. It codes for CSVEEGHGNYGYTF. The chain uses TRBV29-1 and TRBJ1-2, with a weak D call TRBD1 (6 bases). With 3 bases removed from V and 2 bases from J, the gap between germline ends came to 13 bases. The germline CDR1 and CDR2 sequences are SQVTM and ANQGSEA. The CDR3 has 14 amino acids.

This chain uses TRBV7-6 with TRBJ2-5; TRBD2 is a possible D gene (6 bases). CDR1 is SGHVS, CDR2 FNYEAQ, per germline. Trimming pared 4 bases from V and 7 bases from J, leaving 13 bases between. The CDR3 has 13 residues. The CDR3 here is CASSSSARGTQYF. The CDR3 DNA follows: TGTGCCAGCAGCTCTAGCGCCCGGGGGACCCAGTACTTC.

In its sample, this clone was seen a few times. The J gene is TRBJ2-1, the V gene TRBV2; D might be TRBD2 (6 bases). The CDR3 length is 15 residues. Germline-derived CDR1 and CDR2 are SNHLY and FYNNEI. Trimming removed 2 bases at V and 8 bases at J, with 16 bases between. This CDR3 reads CASSEFGASVDEQFF. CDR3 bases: TGTGCCAGCAGTGAATTTGGGGCTAGCGTCGATGAGCAGTTCTTC. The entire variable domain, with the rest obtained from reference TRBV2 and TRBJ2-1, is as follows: EPEVTQTPSHQVTQMGQEVILRCVPISNHLYFYWYRQILGQKVEFLVSFYNNEISEKSEIFDDQFSVERPDGSNFTLKIRSTKLEDSAMYFCASSEFGASVDEQFFGPGTRLTVL.

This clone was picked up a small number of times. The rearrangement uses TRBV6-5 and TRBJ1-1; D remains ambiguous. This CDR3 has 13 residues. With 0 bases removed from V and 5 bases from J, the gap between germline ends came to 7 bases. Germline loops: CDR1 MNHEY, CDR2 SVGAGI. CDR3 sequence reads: CASSYSKWTEAFF. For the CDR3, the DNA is TGTGCCAGCAGTTACTCGAAGTGGACTGAAGCTTTCTTT.